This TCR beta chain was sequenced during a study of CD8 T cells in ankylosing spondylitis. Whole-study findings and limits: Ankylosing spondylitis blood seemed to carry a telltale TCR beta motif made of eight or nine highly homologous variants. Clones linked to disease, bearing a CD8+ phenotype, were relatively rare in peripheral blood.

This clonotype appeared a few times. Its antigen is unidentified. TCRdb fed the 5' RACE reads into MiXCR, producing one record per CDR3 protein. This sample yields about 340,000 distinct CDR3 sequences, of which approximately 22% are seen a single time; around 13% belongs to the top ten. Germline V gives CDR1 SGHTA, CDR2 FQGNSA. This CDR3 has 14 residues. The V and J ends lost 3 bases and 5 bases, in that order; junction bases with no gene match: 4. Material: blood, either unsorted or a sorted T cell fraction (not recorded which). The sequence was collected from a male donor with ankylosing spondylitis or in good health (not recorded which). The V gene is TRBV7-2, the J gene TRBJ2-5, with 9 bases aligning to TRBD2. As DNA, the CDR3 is TGTGCCAGCAGCTTGCGGGGGGGGACGGAGACCCAGTACTTC. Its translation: CASSLRGGTETQYF.